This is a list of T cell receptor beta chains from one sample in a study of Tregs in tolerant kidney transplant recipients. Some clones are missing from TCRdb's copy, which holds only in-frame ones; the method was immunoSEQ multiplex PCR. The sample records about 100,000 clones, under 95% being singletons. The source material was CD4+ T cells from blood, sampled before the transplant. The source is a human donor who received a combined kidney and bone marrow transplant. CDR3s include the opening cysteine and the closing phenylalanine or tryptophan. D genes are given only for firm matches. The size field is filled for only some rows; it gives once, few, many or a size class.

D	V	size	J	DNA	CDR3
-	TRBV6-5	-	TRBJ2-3	TGTGCCAGCAGAGAATCAGGTTACGCCACAGATACGCAGTATTTT	CASRESGYATDTQYF
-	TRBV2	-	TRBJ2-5	TGTGCCAGCAGCCGGAGCATGGAGACCCAGTACTTC	CASSRSMETQYF
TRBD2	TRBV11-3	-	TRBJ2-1	TGTGCCAGCAGCAAAAGGGGCGCGGGAGGCCACAATGAGCAGTTCTTC	CASSKRGAGGHNEQFF
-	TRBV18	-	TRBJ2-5	TGTGCCAGCTCACCACGTGTGCCGGGATCTCACCAAGAGACCCAGTACTTC	CASSPRVPGSHQETQYF
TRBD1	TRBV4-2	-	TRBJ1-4	TGTGCCAGCAGCCAAGATAGGGACAGGGTCTATGAAAAACTGTTTTTT	CASSQDRDRVYEKLFF
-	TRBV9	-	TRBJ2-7	TGTGCCAGCAGCGTAGATGCGGGGTACTCCTACGAGCAGTACTTC	CASSVDAGYSYEQYF
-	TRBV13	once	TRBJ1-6	TGTGCCAGCAGCAGAACAGGTACCTATAATTCACCCCTCCACTTT	CASSRTGTYNSPLHF
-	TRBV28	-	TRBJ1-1	TGTGCCAGCAGTCCCCACAGAGGGAGTTTTTTGGGGAACACTGAAGCTTTCTTT	CASSPHRGSFLGNTEAFF
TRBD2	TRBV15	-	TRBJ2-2	TGTGCCACCAGCAGAGAGTTGTCGGCTAGCGGGACTACCGGGGAGCTGTTTTTT	CATSRELSASGTTGELFF
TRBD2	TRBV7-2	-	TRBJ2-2	TGTGCCAGCAGCGCCCGACTAGCGGCAGACACCGGGGAGCTGTTTTTT	CASSARLAADTGELFF
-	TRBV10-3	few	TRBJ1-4	TGTGCCATCAGTCCAGGGGTACGGGAAAAACTGTTTTTT	CAISPGVREKLFF
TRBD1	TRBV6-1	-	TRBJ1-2	TGTGCCAGCAGTGAACGGACAGGGTATGTTGCTAACTATGGCTACACCTTC	CASSERTGYVANYGYTF
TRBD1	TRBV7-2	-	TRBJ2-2	TGTGCCAGCAGCTTAATGGGACAGGACACCGGGGAGCTGTTTTTT	CASSLMGQDTGELFF
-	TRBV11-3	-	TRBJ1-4	TGTGCCAGCAGCTTAGAACGAGGAGTTGACGAAAAACTGTTTTTT	CASSLERGVDEKLFF
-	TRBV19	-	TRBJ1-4	TGTGCCAGTAGTACAACCGGTGCAACTAATGAAAAACTGTTTTTT	CASSTTGATNEKLFF
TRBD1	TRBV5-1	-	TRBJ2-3	TGCGCCAGCAGCTTGGGTCTCGGACAGGGCCATACGAGGCAGTATTTT	CASSLGLGQGHTRQYF
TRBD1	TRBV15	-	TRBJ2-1	TGTGCCACCAGCAGAGCGGGACAGGTAGACGAAAAGCAGTTCTTC	CATSRAGQVDEKQFF
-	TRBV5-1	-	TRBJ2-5	TGCGCCGTTGGGAGTATAGGCCAAGAGACCCAGTACTTC	CAVGSIGQETQYF
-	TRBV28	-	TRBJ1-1	TGTGCCAGCAGTATTGTAGGCCCGGGCACTGAAGCTTTCTTT	CASSIVGPGTEAFF
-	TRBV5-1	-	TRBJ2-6	TGCGCCAGCAGCTTTGTCGGGGGGCCTGGGGCCAACGTCCTGACTTTC	CASSFVGGPGANVLTF
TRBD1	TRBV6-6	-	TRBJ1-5	TGTGCCAGCAGCCGGGACAGGGACCAGCCCCAGCATTTT	CASSRDRDQPQHF
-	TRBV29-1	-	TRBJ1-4	TGCAGCGTTGGGCTTTGGCAGGGGTTGAGTGAAAAACTGTTTTTT	CSVGLWQGLSEKLFF
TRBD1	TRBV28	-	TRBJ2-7	TGTGCCAGCAGTTTGCTACAGGGGCTGCCCTACGAGCAGTACTTC	CASSLLQGLPYEQYF
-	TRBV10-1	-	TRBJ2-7	TGCGCCAGCAGTGGATTCCTGAAGACTTCACCGGCAACCTGGAAGTACTTC	CASSGFLKTSPATWKYF
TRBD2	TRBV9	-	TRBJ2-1	TGTGCCAGCAGCGTAGTGGGACTAGCGGGAGTTGCCTACAATGAGCAGTTCTTC	CASSVVGLAGVAYNEQFF
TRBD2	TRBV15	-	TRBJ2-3	TGTGCCACCAGCAGAGATTGGGGGCGGGGGGGCACAGATACGCAGTATTTT	CATSRDWGRGGTDTQYF
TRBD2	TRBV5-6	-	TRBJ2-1	TGTGCCAGCAGCCCAGCCGGGACTAGCCTTGAGCAGTTCTTC	CASSPAGTSLEQFF
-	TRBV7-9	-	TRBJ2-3	TGTGCCAGCAGCCTGAGCCTAGTTACGCAGTATTTT	CASSLSLVTQYF
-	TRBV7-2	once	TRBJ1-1	TGTGCCAGCAGCTTAGGGCGGATCATGAACACTGAAGCTTTCTTT	CASSLGRIMNTEAFF
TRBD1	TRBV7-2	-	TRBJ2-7	TGTGCCAGCAGCTTACACAGGGGTTCCTACGAGCAGTACTTC	CASSLHRGSYEQYF
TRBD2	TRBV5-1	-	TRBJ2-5	TGCGCCAGCAGCCCCACTAGGACTAGCGGGAGGGCAGGAGAGACCCAGTACTTC	CASSPTRTSGRAGETQYF
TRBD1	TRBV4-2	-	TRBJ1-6	TGTGCCAGCAGCCGGGACAGGAGATATAATTCCCCCCTCCACTTT	CASSRDRRYNSPLHF
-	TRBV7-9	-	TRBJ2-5	TGTGCCAGCAGCTTATCTGGGGCGGGGGAGACCCAGTACTTC	CASSLSGAGETQYF
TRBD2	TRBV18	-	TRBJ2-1	TGTGCCAGCTCAGCGGGAGGGCCGTCTAATGAGCAGTTCTTC	CASSAGGPSNEQFF
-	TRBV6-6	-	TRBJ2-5	TGTGCCAGCAGTTACAGGCGGGTAGAGACCCAGTACTTC	CASSYRRVETQYF
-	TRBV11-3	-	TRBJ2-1	TGTGCCAGCAGCTTGGGGGGGGACAGGTACAATGAGCAGTTCTTC	CASSLGGDRYNEQFF
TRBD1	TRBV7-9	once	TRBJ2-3	TGTGCCAGCACCAATTCACAGGGGACAGATACGCAGTATTTT	CASTNSQGTDTQYF
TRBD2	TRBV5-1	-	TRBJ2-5	TGCGCCAGCAGCTTGGGGACTAGCGGGGCAACACAAGAGACCCAGTACTTC	CASSLGTSGATQETQYF
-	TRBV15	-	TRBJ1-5	TGTGCCACCAGCTGGAGGAGTAGTGGCAATCAGCCCCAGCATTTT	CATSWRSSGNQPQHF
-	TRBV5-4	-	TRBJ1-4	TGTGCCAGCAGCTCGGGTGCAGGGAATGAAAAACTGTTTTTT	CASSSGAGNEKLFF
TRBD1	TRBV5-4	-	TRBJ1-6	TGTGCCAGCAGTCTTACAGGGGGAAGGGATTCACCCCTCCACTTT	CASSLTGGRDSPLHF
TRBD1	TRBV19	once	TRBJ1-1	TGTGCCAGTAGTCCTGGCGGGACAGGGGGTGCTGAAGCTTTCTTT	CASSPGGTGGAEAFF
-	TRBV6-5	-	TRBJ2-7	TGTGCCAGCCAACGGTCCGACAGATACGAGCAGTACTTC	CASQRSDRYEQYF
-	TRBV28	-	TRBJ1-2	TGTGCCAGCAGCCCTCCAGGTTGGGCTAACTATGGCTACACCTTC	CASSPPGWANYGYTF
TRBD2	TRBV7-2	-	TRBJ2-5	TGTGCCAGCAGCCCCGGGGGGCAAGAGACCCAGTACTTC	CASSPGGQETQYF
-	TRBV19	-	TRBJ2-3	TGTGCCAGTAGTATTAGTAAGTGGGCAGGCTCCTCTAAGAGAGATACGCAGTATTTT	CASSISKWAGSSKRDTQYF
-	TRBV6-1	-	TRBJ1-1	TGTGCCAGCAGAGGTTTCGTTTCAGGGAACACTGAAGCTTTCTTT	CASRGFVSGNTEAFF
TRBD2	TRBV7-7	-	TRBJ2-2	TGTGCCAGCAGCCTCCTCGCGGGAGGCACCGGGGAGCTGTTTTTT	CASSLLAGGTGELFF
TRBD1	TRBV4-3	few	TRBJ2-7	TGCGCCAGCAGCCACACCCGGGACAGGGGCGAGCAGTACTTC	CASSHTRDRGEQYF
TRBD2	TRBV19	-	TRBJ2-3	TGTGCCAGTAGTATCGGGGGGTTCACAGATACGCAGTATTTT	CASSIGGFTDTQYF
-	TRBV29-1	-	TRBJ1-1	TGCAGCGTTGTTGACAGGAACACTGAAGCTTTCTTT	CSVVDRNTEAFF
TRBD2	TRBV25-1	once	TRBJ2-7	TGTGCCAGCAGTAATAGCGGGAGTCACTACGAGCAGTACTTC	CASSNSGSHYEQYF